The clone carrying this T cell receptor beta chain has a handful of counts. V was cut by 4 bases and J by 0 bases, with 13 bases left in between. The CDR3 loop spans 15 amino acids. Germline V gene sequence: CDR1 LGHNA, CDR2 YSLEER. The sample comes from a study of T-cell memory formation after mild COVID-19. TCRdb ran MiXCR on the 5' RACE reads and lists one entry per CDR3 protein. There are about half a million distinct CDR3 sequences in the sample; around a sixth occur only once, and over 9% lies in the top ten. Sequenced sample: PBMCs or a T cell subset sorted from them (not recorded which). The TCR was taken from an adult woman who had mild COVID-19 (a few samples of this study predate the infection). Cell type and time point are not known. The rearrangement joins TRBV4-3 to TRBJ2-7; maybe TRBD1 (5 bases). In DNA form, the CDR3 reads TGCGCCAGCAGCCCCCGGACACAGAGCTCCTACGAGCAGTACTTC. Translated, it gives CASSPRTQSSYEQYF.